This T cell receptor beta chain was captured in a study of Graves' ophthalmopathy and Graves' hyperthyroidism. In germline, CDR1 is SGHNT, CDR2 YYREEE (reference sequence). The CDR3 runs 14 residues. The authors amplified TCR beta CDR3 regions, and they did so from RNA transcripts for repertoire sequencing. Following a first-round RT-PCR that used HTBI primers, a second-round multiplex PCR was carried out. MiXCR, applied by TCRdb to the multiplex PCR reads, yields one record per CDR3 protein. The table shows about 740,000 distinct CDR3 sequences, with 40% occurring only once. This clonotype was detected only once. One junction end does not reproduce the germline sequence, and a read error may be involved.

This TCR came from an adult man with Graves' ophthalmopathy. Sequenced: peripheral blood. The chain has TRBV5-4 and TRBJ2-5; TRBD1 matches 7 bases. The CDR3 bases are TGCGCCAGCAGCCTAAAGACAGGGTGGGAGACCCAGTACTTC. It is translated as CASSLKTGWETQYF.